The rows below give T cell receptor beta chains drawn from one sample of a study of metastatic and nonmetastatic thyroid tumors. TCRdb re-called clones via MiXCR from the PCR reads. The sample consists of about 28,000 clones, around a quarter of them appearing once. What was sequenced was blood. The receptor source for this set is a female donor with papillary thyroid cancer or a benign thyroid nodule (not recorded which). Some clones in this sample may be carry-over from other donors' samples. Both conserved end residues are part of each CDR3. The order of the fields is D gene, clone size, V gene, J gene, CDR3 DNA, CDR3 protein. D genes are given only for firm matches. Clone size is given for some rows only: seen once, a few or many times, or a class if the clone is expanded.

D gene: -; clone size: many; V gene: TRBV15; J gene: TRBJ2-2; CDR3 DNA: TGTGCCACCAGTCCAAACCCGGGACGGAGGAACACCGGGGAGCTGTTTTTT; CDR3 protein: CATSPNPGRRNTGELFF
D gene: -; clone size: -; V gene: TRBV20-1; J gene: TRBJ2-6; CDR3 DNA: TGCAGTGCTTGTGTTTCAGGCCCTCGGTCTGGGGCCAACGTCCTGACTTTC; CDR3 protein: CSACVSGPRSGANVLTF
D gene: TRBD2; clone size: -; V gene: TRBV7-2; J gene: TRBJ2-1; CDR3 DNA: TGTGCCATCAGCTTAGCGGGAGGAGACAATGAGCAGTTCTTC; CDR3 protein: CAISLAGGDNEQFF
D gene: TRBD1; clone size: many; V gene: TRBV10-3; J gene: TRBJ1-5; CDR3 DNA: TGTGCCATCCATACAGGGGACAGCAATCAGCCCCAGCATTTT; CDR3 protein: CAIHTGDSNQPQHF
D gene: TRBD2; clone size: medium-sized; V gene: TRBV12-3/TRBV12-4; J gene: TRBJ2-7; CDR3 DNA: TGTGCCAGCAGGACTAGCGGCTCCTACGAGCAGTACTTC; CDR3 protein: CASRTSGSYEQYF
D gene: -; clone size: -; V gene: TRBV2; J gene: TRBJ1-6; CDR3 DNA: TGTGCCAGCATAGCAGATAGTGGCAGTTCACCCCTCCACTTT; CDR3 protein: CASIADSGSSPLHF
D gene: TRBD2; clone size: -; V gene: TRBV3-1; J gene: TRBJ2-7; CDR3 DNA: TGTGACAGCAGCCAAGAACCACTAGCGGGATACTACGAGCAGTACTTC; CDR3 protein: CDSSQEPLAGYYEQYF
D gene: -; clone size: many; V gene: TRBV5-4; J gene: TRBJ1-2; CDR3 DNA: TGTGCCAGCAGCTTGGGTGGGGGAGGTTCGGACTATGGCTACACCTTC; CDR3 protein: CASSLGGGGSDYGYTF
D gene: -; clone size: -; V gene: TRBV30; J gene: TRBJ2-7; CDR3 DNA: TGTGCCTGGAACGGAGGGACCGGCGGCGAGCAGTACTTC; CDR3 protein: CAWNGGTGGEQYF
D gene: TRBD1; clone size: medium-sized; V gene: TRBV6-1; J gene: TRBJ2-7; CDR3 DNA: TGTGCCAGCAGTGGGATGGACAGGAAGACGGTGCAGTACTTC; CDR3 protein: CASSGMDRKTVQYF
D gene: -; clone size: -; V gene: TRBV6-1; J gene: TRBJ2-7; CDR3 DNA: TGTGCCAGCAAACAACTGACGGGAGTAGGCTCCTACGAGCAGTACTTC; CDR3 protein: CASKQLTGVGSYEQYF
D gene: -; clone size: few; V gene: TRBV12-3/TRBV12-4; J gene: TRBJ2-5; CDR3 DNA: TGTGCCAGCAGTTTCAGAAGGGTGGAGACCCAGTACTTC; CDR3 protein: CASSFRRVETQYF